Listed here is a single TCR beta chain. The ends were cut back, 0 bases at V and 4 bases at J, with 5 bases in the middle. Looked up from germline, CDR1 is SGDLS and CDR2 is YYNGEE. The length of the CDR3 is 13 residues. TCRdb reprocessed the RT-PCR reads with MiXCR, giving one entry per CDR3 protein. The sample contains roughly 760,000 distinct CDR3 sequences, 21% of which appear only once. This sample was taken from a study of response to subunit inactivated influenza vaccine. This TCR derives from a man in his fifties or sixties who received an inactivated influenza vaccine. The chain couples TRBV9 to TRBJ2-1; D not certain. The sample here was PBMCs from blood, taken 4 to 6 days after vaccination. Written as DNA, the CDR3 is TGTGCCAGCAGCGTAGCCAGTTACAATGAGCAGTTCTTC. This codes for CASSVASYNEQFF.